These 2 T cell receptor beta chains share one sample of origin, sequenced in a study of blood T cell repertoires in COVID-19. Clones were sequenced by immunoSEQ multiplex PCR, and TCRdb holds only the in-frame ones, with some missing. The sample consists of roughly 300,000 clones, 85% to 90% of them appearing once. Sequencing was done on a sample of peripheral blood. Receptors originate from a young woman with COVID-19, enrolled during active disease.

The chain uses TRBV9 and TRBJ1-2; 9 bases align to TRBD1. The CDR3 has 14 amino acids. Germline V gene lookup returns CDR1 SGDLS and CDR2 YYNGEE. Losses at the gene ends were 5 bases for V and 3 bases for J; bases not matched to a gene: 5. This chain's CDR3 is CASRRTGDDYGYTF. The CDR3 coding sequence is TGTGCCAGCAGAAGGACAGGGGATGACTATGGCTACACCTTC.

The gene calls are TRBV6-2 or TRBV6-3 and TRBJ2-3, with 15 bases identical to TRBD2. The CDR3 extends over 18 amino acids. Germline CDR1 MNHEY, CDR2 SVGEGT. The V gene end was trimmed by 6 bases and the J gene end by 8 bases; junction bases not matched to a gene: 15. CDR3 in DNA: TGTGCCAGCAGCCCCCTGGGACTAGCGGGGGGCCCCAGGGGTACGCAGTATTTT. Protein product: CASSPLGLAGGPRGTQYF.